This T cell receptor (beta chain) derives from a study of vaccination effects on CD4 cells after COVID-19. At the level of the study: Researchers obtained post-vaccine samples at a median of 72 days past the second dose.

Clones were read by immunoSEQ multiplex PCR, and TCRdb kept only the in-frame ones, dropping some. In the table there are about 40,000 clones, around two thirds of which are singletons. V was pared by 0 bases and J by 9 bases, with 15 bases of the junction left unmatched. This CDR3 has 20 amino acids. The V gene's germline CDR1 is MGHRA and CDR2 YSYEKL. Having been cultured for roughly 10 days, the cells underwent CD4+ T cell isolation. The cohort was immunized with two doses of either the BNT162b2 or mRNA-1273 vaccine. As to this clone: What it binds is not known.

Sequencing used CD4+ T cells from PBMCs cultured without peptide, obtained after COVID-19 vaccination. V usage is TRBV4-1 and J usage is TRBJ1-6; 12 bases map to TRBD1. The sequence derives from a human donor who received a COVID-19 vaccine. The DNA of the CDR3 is TGCGCCAGCAGCCAAGATGGGAGGGGACAGGGGGCGGTTATGAGTTCACCCCTCCACTTT. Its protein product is CASSQDGRGQGAVMSSPLHF.